Sequencing of this TCR beta chain was carried out in a study of spatial heterogeneity in lung cancer. Study-wide points: Intratumoral expanded alpha and beta TCR counts were found to track tumor mutation counts.

This clonotype was seen repeatedly, ten times or more. The antigen is unknown. This beta chain is a stray read from a library made for alpha chains; its abundance is not meaningful. TCRdb called the 5' RACE reads again in MiXCR, with one record for every CDR3 protein. The sample carries about 18,000 distinct CDR3 sequences, roughly 10% recorded once. Time point denoted: sample taken at primary tumor resection. The V and J ends lost 4 bases and 0 bases respectively, with 18 bases between them. The CDR3 totals 17 residues. Germline V gives CDR1 MNHNS, CDR2 SASEGT. This chain connects TRBV6-1 to TRBJ1-2, with a weak D call TRBD1 (5 bases). Source: lung tumor tissue, taken at surgery. The receptor comes from a female donor with early-stage non-small cell lung cancer. Here the CDR3 reads CASSGGTLGEANYGYTF. The CDR3 nucleotides read TGTGCCAGCAGTGGAGGGACCCTCGGGGAGGCTAACTATGGCTACACCTTC.